This T cell receptor beta chain was obtained from a study of blood T cells in healthy people across ages (dated by TCRdb to between 2014 and 2017). General notes on the study: In model experiments, template switching captured about one uniquely barcoded TCR beta cDNA molecule for every two T cells. Age-related changes in TCR beta repertoire diversity were measured in the study by deep sequencing normalized with unique cDNA molecular identifiers. Donors were grouped into four age groups: young (average 16 years), middle-aged (over 35), aged (around 62) and long-lived (approximately 82). To avoid experimental bias, donors of different ages were distributed randomly across sequencing lanes. The study analyzed two additional independent replicas of 1 million unique cDNA reads from the same blood draw for two donors, one aged 18 to 30 and one aged 80 or older.

Trimming accounts for 5 bases at V and 7 bases at J, while the number of junction bases matched to no gene is 3. CDR1 and CDR2, looked up from the germline V gene, are KGHDR and SFDVKD. Reading from cysteine to phenylalanine, the CDR3 counts 12 amino acids. Only CDR3 DNA is held: 36 bases, read in frame from base 1. The donors were around 39 Caucasian individuals from Russia, aged 6 to 90 years, who were systemically healthy. Approximately 9 milliliters of peripheral blood were collected from each donor into EDTA-treated Vacutainer tubes. PBMCs were isolated by Ficoll-Paque density-gradient centrifugation, with at least 6 million obtained per sample. Total RNA, at least 6 micrograms per sample, was extracted from PBMCs with Trizol reagent. The percentages of naive CD45RAhigh/CD27high T cells were determined by flow cytometry on a PBMC aliquot from every donor. This clonotype was found a few times. Its antigen remains undetermined. No base quality information exists; no much larger clone differs at one position.

Library creation used 5' RACE. Sequenced on an Illumina HiSeq 2500. A second about 7 to 11 cycle PCR used a sample-barcoded 5' primer and a J-beta primer mix. A template-switch 5' adaptor carrying 12 random nucleotides introduced a unique molecular identifier onto each TCR beta cDNA molecule. Each sample yielded at least 2.5 million CDR3-containing paired-end reads. First-strand cDNA was synthesized from all RNA with the Mint cDNA synthesis kit, primed by a TRBC-specific oligonucleotide. Following uracil-DNA glycosylase treatment, all cDNA underwent a first 18-cycle PCR with the universal primers M1SS and BC2_uni_R. The paper's data handling went like this. For normalization, 1 million high-quality reads, each with a distinct molecular identifier, were randomly selected from each sample. Instead of being binned into consensus sequences, reads that shared molecular identifiers were thrown out. MiTCR, set to a Q25 quality threshold and the strictest error-elimination algorithm, was used for CDR3 identification, clonotype clustering and error correction. A nonparametric unseen species model with Euler transformation was used to estimate lower-bound total TCR beta diversity. Through fastp at Q25 and MiXCR, TCRdb rebuilt clones from the public reads, retaining in-frame beta chains. Identical CDR3 protein sequences are pooled into one entry, listed with their most common genes and DNA. What appears here as the V and J calls and clone size reflects TCRdb's work, not the paper's. The sample table shows around 900,000 distinct CDR3 sequences, and roughly 51% are seen once. The leading ten clones occupy 20% to 25% of the sample.

The investigation overall reported the following: Since profiling was done on bulk unsorted PBMCs, naive and antigen-experienced compartments could not be conclusively compared. As age increased, observed TCR beta diversity per million T cells dropped in a roughly linear way, and a significant reduction was already evident by age 40. Compared with the aged group, more naive CD4+ T cells, fewer expanded clones and increased TCR diversity were shown by the long-lived group, suggesting age selection. Estimates of total diversity based on one million sequenced T cells were considered lower bounds and underestimates. The CMV infection status of donors was not known, potentially confounding age-related changes in expanded clonotypes. There was a strong correlation between observed TCR beta diversity and the percentage of naive T cells measured by flow cytometry.

The sample taken for sequencing was blood. Recombination linked TRBV24-1 to TRBJ2-5; TRBD1 aligns with 7 central bases. The sequence was obtained from a woman aged 60-70 years in good health. The encoded CDR3 is CATSAAGGTQYF. The nucleotides read TGTGCCACCAGTGCGGCAGGGGGGACCCAGTACTTC.